This TCR beta chain stems from a study of cytomegalovirus exposure and HLA in healthy donors. Whole-study results and caveats: Evidence from a later analysis indicated that most CMV-associated TCR beta chains looked HLA-restricted. Most TCR sequences showed up rarely, but some public TCRs showed up in many donors.

Worth noting for this clone: The antigen is unknown.

The CDR3 length is 13 residues. Germline CDR1 reads MDHEN; CDR2 reads SYDVKM. Researchers ran the PCR with 60 Vbeta and 13 Jbeta primers. Data came from immunoSEQ multiplex PCR; TCRdb stores just in-frame clones and leaves some out. The repertoire holds approximately 140,000 clones, roughly 88% seen once, with about 0.51% in the top ten. The receptor was isolated from a middle-aged woman in good health and CMV-seronegative. The genes are TRBV28 and TRBJ2-5; D might be TRBD2 (6 bases). The J call may not be correct, given that the DNA end is closer to TRBJ2-7. Input material: PBMCs. In nucleotides, the CDR3 is TGTGCCAGCAGTTTAGGCGGACTATACGAGCAGTACTTC. Translated, it gives CASSLGGLYEQYF.